A selection of T cell receptor beta chains follows, all from one sample in a study of CD8 T cells in ankylosing spondylitis. TCRdb re-called the 5' RACE reads through MiXCR, storing one row per CDR3 protein. This sample has about 390,000 distinct CDR3 sequences, with more than 20% found just once. Specimen: blood, either unsorted or a sorted T cell fraction (not recorded which). The receptors were sampled from a male donor with ankylosing spondylitis. Each CDR3 is given with its conserved first and last residue. Each record gives: J gene, clone size, CDR3 length, V gene, D gene, CDR3 protein, CDR3 DNA. The D gene is left open where the match is weak. Size tells how often a clone was seen (once, few, many) or the class of an expanded clone, and some rows leave it out.

J gene: TRBJ2-1
clone size: many
CDR3 length: 13
V gene: TRBV18
D gene: .
CDR3 protein: CASSQGLYNEQFF
CDR3 DNA: TGTGCCAGCTCACAGGGGTTATACAATGAGCAGTTCTTC

J gene: TRBJ2-1
clone size: few
CDR3 length: 20
V gene: TRBV5-1
D gene: TRBD2
CDR3 protein: CASSLGTLAGVIRSYNEQFF
CDR3 DNA: TGCGCCAGCAGCTTGGGGACACTAGCGGGGGTAATCCGCTCCTACAATGAGCAGTTCTTC

J gene: TRBJ2-7
clone size: few
CDR3 length: 13
V gene: TRBV7-9
D gene: .
CDR3 protein: CASSLTLPPEQYF
CDR3 DNA: TGTGCCAGCAGCTTAACTCTGCCCCCCGAGCAGTACTTC

J gene: TRBJ2-5
clone size: .
CDR3 length: 18
V gene: TRBV28
D gene: TRBD1
CDR3 protein: CASSSLHSPGQGEETQYF
CDR3 DNA: TGTGCCAGCAGCAGTCTCCATTCACCGGGACAGGGAGAAGAGACCCAGTACTTC

J gene: TRBJ2-7
clone size: .
CDR3 length: 13
V gene: TRBV12-3/TRBV12-4
D gene: TRBD1
CDR3 protein: CASSGRQGYEQYF
CDR3 DNA: TGTGCCAGCAGTGGGAGACAGGGCTACGAGCAGTACTTC

J gene: TRBJ2-4
clone size: .
CDR3 length: 17
V gene: TRBV9
D gene: .
CDR3 protein: CASSVGLGGSPKNIQYF
CDR3 DNA: TGTGCCAGCAGCGTAGGATTAGGGGGGAGTCCCAAAAACATTCAGTACTTC

J gene: TRBJ2-4
clone size: few
CDR3 length: 15
V gene: TRBV5-1
D gene: TRBD2
CDR3 protein: CASRDTGTSGNIQYF
CDR3 DNA: TGCGCCAGCAGGGACACAGGGACTAGCGGAAACATTCAGTACTTC

J gene: TRBJ2-7
clone size: .
CDR3 length: 14
V gene: TRBV12-3/TRBV12-4
D gene: TRBD1
CDR3 protein: CASSLRDRYYEQYF
CDR3 DNA: TGTGCCAGCAGTCTCCGGGACAGATATTACGAGCAGTACTTC

J gene: TRBJ2-3
clone size: .
CDR3 length: 19
V gene: TRBV7-8
D gene: TRBD2
CDR3 protein: CASSLLPVSAGGSTDTQYF
CDR3 DNA: TGTGCCAGCAGCTTACTCCCTGTCTCCGCGGGAGGGAGCACAGATACGCAGTATTTT

J gene: TRBJ2-5
clone size: many
CDR3 length: 12
V gene: TRBV29-1
D gene: .
CDR3 protein: CSIRRSQETQYF
CDR3 DNA: TGCAGCATCAGACGGAGCCAAGAGACCCAGTACTTC

J gene: TRBJ2-7
clone size: .
CDR3 length: 13
V gene: TRBV5-5
D gene: .
CDR3 protein: CASSLHSVYEQYF
CDR3 DNA: TGTGCCAGCAGCTTGCACTCGGTTTACGAGCAGTACTTC

J gene: TRBJ2-7
clone size: .
CDR3 length: 14
V gene: TRBV29-1
D gene: .
CDR3 protein: CSALIRLTSYEQYF
CDR3 DNA: TGCAGCGCTCTTATCCGCCTAACTTCTTACGAGCAGTACTTC

J gene: TRBJ2-1
clone size: .
CDR3 length: 10
V gene: TRBV6-1
D gene: .
CDR3 protein: CASSARRQFF
CDR3 DNA: TGTGCCAGCAGTGCCCGAAGGCAGTTCTTC

J gene: TRBJ1-5
clone size: many
CDR3 length: 15
V gene: TRBV5-1
D gene: .
CDR3 protein: CASSHTGTVGQPQHF
CDR3 DNA: TGCGCCAGCAGCCATACCGGGACGGTCGGTCAGCCCCAGCATTTT

J gene: TRBJ2-1
clone size: .
CDR3 length: 16
V gene: TRBV7-3
D gene: .
CDR3 protein: CASSLKGQSSYNEQFF
CDR3 DNA: TGTGCCAGCAGCTTAAAGGGGCAGAGCTCCTACAATGAGCAGTTCTTC

J gene: TRBJ2-7
clone size: .
CDR3 length: 12
V gene: TRBV3-1
D gene: .
CDR3 protein: CASSQGEGEQYF
CDR3 DNA: TGTGCCAGCAGCCAGGGAGAAGGCGAGCAGTACTTC

J gene: TRBJ1-4
clone size: .
CDR3 length: 13
V gene: TRBV20-1
D gene: .
CDR3 protein: CSALGAANEKLFF
CDR3 DNA: TGCAGTGCACTGGGGGCGGCTAATGAAAAACTGTTTTTT

J gene: TRBJ2-1
clone size: .
CDR3 length: 12
V gene: TRBV29-1
D gene: .
CDR3 protein: CSVAGSTTEQFF
CDR3 DNA: TGCAGCGTTGCAGGGAGTACGACTGAGCAGTTCTTC

J gene: TRBJ1-5
clone size: .
CDR3 length: 14
V gene: TRBV6-5
D gene: .
CDR3 protein: CASSYDRSNQPQHF
CDR3 DNA: TGTGCCAGCAGTTACGACAGGAGCAATCAGCCCCAGCATTTT

J gene: TRBJ2-1
clone size: many
CDR3 length: 12
V gene: TRBV29-1
D gene: TRBD1
CDR3 protein: CSAGQGANEQFF
CDR3 DNA: TGCAGCGCAGGACAGGGGGCGAATGAGCAGTTCTTC

J gene: TRBJ2-1
clone size: few
CDR3 length: 16
V gene: TRBV4-1
D gene: TRBD2
CDR3 protein: CASSQDWSSGRNEQFF
CDR3 DNA: TGCGCCAGCAGCCAAGATTGGTCTAGCGGGAGGAATGAGCAGTTCTTC

J gene: TRBJ1-4
clone size: .
CDR3 length: 15
V gene: TRBV12-3/TRBV12-4
D gene: TRBD1
CDR3 protein: CASSPPGQPWEKLFF
CDR3 DNA: TGTGCCAGCAGCCCTCCGGGACAGCCTTGGGAAAAACTGTTTTTT

J gene: TRBJ2-4
clone size: few
CDR3 length: 15
V gene: TRBV20-1
D gene: .
CDR3 protein: CSAETGQLAKNIQYF
CDR3 DNA: TGCAGTGCCGAGACCGGACAGCTAGCCAAAAACATTCAGTACTTC

J gene: TRBJ2-1
clone size: .
CDR3 length: 15
V gene: TRBV20-1
D gene: .
CDR3 protein: CSATLGSRLLNEQFF
CDR3 DNA: TGCAGTGCTACCCTGGGTAGCCGACTCCTCAATGAGCAGTTCTTC

J gene: TRBJ2-5
clone size: .
CDR3 length: 17
V gene: TRBV19
D gene: TRBD2
CDR3 protein: CASSMSLVLAGGETQYF
CDR3 DNA: TGTGCCAGTAGTATGAGCCTCGTACTAGCGGGAGGAGAGACCCAGTACTTC

J gene: TRBJ1-1
clone size: few
CDR3 length: 13
V gene: TRBV12-3/TRBV12-4
D gene: .
CDR3 protein: CASSSMGGTEAFF
CDR3 DNA: TGTGCCAGCAGTTCCATGGGGGGAACTGAAGCTTTCTTT

J gene: TRBJ2-4
clone size: few
CDR3 length: 15
V gene: TRBV12-3/TRBV12-4
D gene: .
CDR3 protein: CASMSVRLAKNIQYF
CDR3 DNA: TGTGCCAGCATGTCGGTGCGACTAGCCAAAAACATTCAGTACTTC

J gene: TRBJ1-5
clone size: many
CDR3 length: 13
V gene: TRBV14
D gene: .
CDR3 protein: CASSLSKNQPQHF
CDR3 DNA: TGTGCCAGCAGCCTCAGCAAGAATCAGCCCCAGCATTTT

J gene: TRBJ2-3
clone size: few
CDR3 length: 16
V gene: TRBV20-1
D gene: TRBD2
CDR3 protein: CSARDSSSGSTNTQYF
CDR3 DNA: TGCAGTGCTAGAGATAGTAGTAGCGGGAGTACAAATACGCAGTATTTT

J gene: TRBJ1-1
clone size: .
CDR3 length: 15
V gene: TRBV28
D gene: .
CDR3 protein: CASSFRGRRVTEAFF
CDR3 DNA: TGTGCCAGCAGTTTTCGGGGGAGGAGAGTTACTGAAGCTTTCTTT

J gene: TRBJ2-1
clone size: few
CDR3 length: 13
V gene: TRBV27
D gene: .
CDR3 protein: CASTSGPTGEQFF
CDR3 DNA: TGTGCCAGCACCTCGGGGCCCACCGGTGAGCAGTTCTTC